The 25 T cell receptor beta chains reported below all come from one sample, sequenced in a study of response to subunit inactivated influenza vaccine. TCRdb fed the RT-PCR reads into MiXCR, producing one record per CDR3 protein. The sample includes about half a million distinct CDR3 sequences, about 25% of them seen just once. This material consisted of CD4+ T cells sorted from PBMCs, taken roughly 5 days after vaccination. The receptors here all came from a man aged 50 to 59 who received an inactivated influenza vaccine.

This clonotype was counted between two and nine times. This chain uses TRBV20-1 with TRBJ2-3, with D maybe TRBD1 (6 bases). Trimming took 5 bases from V and 2 from J, leaving 17 bases between them. Germline values: CDR1 DFQATT, CDR2 SNEGSKA (reference sequence). The CDR3 length is 15 residues. The CDR3: CSASPLQGYTDTQYF. Written as DNA, the CDR3 is TGCAGTGCTTCTCCTTTACAGGGTTACACAGATACGCAGTATTTT.

The chain joins TRBV20-1 to TRBJ2-1, with TRBD2 identical over 15 bases. Germline CDR1 DFQATT, CDR2 SNEGSKA (reference sequence). The CDR3 loop spans 18 amino acids. With V trimmed by 2 bases and J by 4 bases, 9 bases remained unmatched. The CDR3 loop reads CSARIPGLAGGPYNEQFF. CDR3 coding DNA: TGCAGTGCTAGAATCCCGGGACTAGCGGGAGGCCCGTACAATGAGCAGTTCTTC.

This rearrangement joins TRBV7-6 to TRBJ2-1; 8 bases fit TRBD1. The germline V gene has CDR1 SGHVS and CDR2 FNYEAQ. The CDR3 length is 18 residues. V dropped 1 base and J dropped 6; count of bases not matched to a gene: 14. This CDR3 reads CASSLVSIGQGALNEQFF. CDR3 sequence (DNA): TGTGCCAGCAGCTTAGTAAGCATAGGGCAGGGGGCGCTCAATGAGCAGTTCTTC.

This chain connects TRBV6-1 to TRBJ1-2; D gene unclear. CDR1 is MNHNS and CDR2 is SASEGT in the germline V gene. CDR3 length equals 13 residues. The V end lost 6 bases, the J end lost 2 bases, and 10 bases lay between the germline ends. CDR3 DNA: TGTGCCAGCAGACCCGACGGAAACTATGGCTACACCTTC. Protein product: CASRPDGNYGYTF.

Only a few counts were recorded for this clonotype. The chain uses TRBV20-1 and TRBJ2-7, with 7 bases matching TRBD2. Trimming removed 2 bases from V and 3 bases from J; junction bases left unmatched: 4. The CDR3 runs 13 residues. CDR1 and CDR2 from the germline V gene are DFQATT and SNEGSKA (reference sequence). Here the CDR3 DNA reads TGCAGTGCTAGACGAGCGGGGATCTACGAGCAGTACTTC. Amino acids: CSARRAGIYEQYF.

The chain carries TRBV29-1 and TRBJ1-4; perhaps TRBD1 as D (5 bases). The CDR3 extends over 13 amino acids. V was trimmed by 7 bases and J by 3 bases, leaving 12 bases between them. The germline CDR1 and CDR2 sequences are SQVTM and ANQGSEA. CDR3 sequence: CSALGVANEKLFF. The CDR3 DNA follows: TGCAGCGCGCTAGGGGTGGCTAATGAAAAACTGTTTTTT.

The chain carries TRBV3-1 and TRBJ2-2, with unresolved D. Germline lookup yields CDR1 LGHDT and CDR2 YNNKEL (reference sequence). V lost 4 bases and J lost 7, with 13 bases in between. This CDR3 contains 14 residues. The CDR3 bases are TGTGCCAGCAGCCGTCCGGCCGCTCACGGGGAGCTGTTTTTT. Protein product: CASSRPAAHGELFF. The full variable domain, rest sourced from reference TRBV3-1 and TRBJ2-2, is DTAVSQTPKYLVTQMGNDKSIKCEQNLGHDTMYWYKQDSKKFLKIMFSYNNKELIINETVPNRFSPKSPDKAHLNLHINSLELGDSAVYFCASSRPAAHGELFFGEGSRLTVL.

This chain joins TRBV5-1 and TRBJ2-1, with 10 positions matching TRBD2. This CDR3 spans 14 amino acids. J gave up 6 bases and V 2 bases, and 2 bases lay outside the gene matches. In germline, CDR1 is SGHRS, CDR2 YFSETQ. CDR3 sequence (DNA): TGCGCCAGCAGCTTTAGCGGGAGGATCAATGAGCAGTTCTTC. Encoded protein: CASSFSGRINEQFF.

This clonotype was seen a few times. This chain joins TRBV7-2 and TRBJ1-2; D is ambiguous. The CDR3 covers 13 residues. The germline V gene encodes CDR1 SGHTA and CDR2 FQGNSA. The V and J ends lost 6 bases and 0 bases respectively, with 8 bases between them. CDR3 in amino acids: CASRGASNYGYTF. CDR3 DNA: TGTGCCAGCAGGGGCGCCTCTAACTATGGCTACACCTTC.

The chain recombines TRBV12-3 or TRBV12-4 with TRBJ2-1, with 7 bases aligning to TRBD2. Trimming took 7 bases from V and 5 from J; bases not matched to a gene: 14. The CDR3 totals 16 residues. The CDR3 sequence is CASTLLGGTIHNEQFF. DNA of the CDR3: TGTGCCAGCACCCTACTGGGGGGGACTATACACAATGAGCAGTTCTTC.

Note on this clonotype: A junction boundary mismatches the germline segment, possibly from a read error. This chain connects TRBV6-1 to TRBJ1-1, with TRBD1 as a possible D gene (5 bases). The CDR3 covers 14 residues. The germline V gene encodes CDR1 MNHNS and CDR2 SASEGT. The CDR3 coding sequence is TGTGCCAGCAGTCCAACCTCCAGCGTCTCTTGGGGGTACTTT. Protein sequence: CASSPTSSVSWGYF.

This clonotype was seen at least ten times. The gene calls are TRBV5-1 and TRBJ2-3, with 10 positions matching TRBD1. The CDR3 is 15 amino acids. Germline V CDR1 and CDR2: SGHRS, YFSETQ. V trimming: 3 bases; J trimming: 2 bases; junction bases outside the gene matches: 3. The CDR3 sequence: CASSWGQGYTDTQYF. The CDR3 DNA follows: TGCGCCAGCAGCTGGGGACAGGGGTACACAGATACGCAGTATTTT.

The J gene is TRBJ2-7, the V gene TRBV9, with 7 nucleotides matching TRBD2. CDR3 size: 16 residues. Germline CDR1 and CDR2: SGDLS and YYNGEE. The J segment lost 3 bases and the V segment lost 3 bases, leaving 12 bases of the junction unmatched. CDR3 coding DNA: TGTGCCAGCAGCGCCGAAGCGTACGGCGGGAGCTACGAGCAGTACTTC. This gives the protein CASSAEAYGGSYEQYF.

This clonotype came up a few times. The chain uses TRBV12-3 or TRBV12-4 and TRBJ2-1, with D perhaps TRBD1 or TRBD2 (6 bases each). The CDR3 totals 17 residues. The ends were cut back, 4 bases at V and 9 bases at J, with 25 bases in the middle. CDR3 residues: CASSSQGGAGRYGEQFF. The CDR3 DNA reads TGTGCCAGCAGTTCCCAAGGGGGAGCGGGTAGATACGGTGAGCAGTTCTTC.

This clonotype has a handful of counts. The rearrangement uses TRBV5-1 and TRBJ2-7; D is perhaps TRBD2 (7 bases). The CDR3 is 16 residues long. Germline CDR1 and CDR2: SGHRS and YFSETQ. With 5 bases removed from V and 0 bases from J, the gap between germline ends came to 18 bases. The CDR3 DNA reads TGCGCCAGCAGTCCGATGGGGGGGCACAGCTCCTACGAGCAGTACTTC. It yields the protein CASSPMGGHSSYEQYF.

The genes are TRBV15 and TRBJ2-4; tentatively, D is TRBD1 (6 bases). This CDR3 region has 15 residues. The germline gives CDR1 LNHNV, CDR2 YYDKDF (reference sequence). The ends were cut back, 6 bases at V and 7 bases at J, with 19 bases in the middle. The CDR3 DNA reads TGTGCCACCAGTCCTCCCGGGACACCGGGCAACATTCAGTACTTC. This codes for CATSPPGTPGNIQYF. The full variable domain, rest sourced from reference TRBV15 and TRBJ2-4, is DAMVIQNPRYQVTQFGKPVTLSCSQTLNHNVMYWYQQKSSQAPKLLFHYYDKDFNNEADTPDNFQSRRPNTSFCFLDIRSPGLGDTAMYLCATSPPGTPGNIQYFGAGTRLSVL.

The DNA for the CDR3 is TGTGCCAGCAGGACTAGCGGGGGTGAGCAGTTCTTC. Protein: CASRTSGGEQFF. The chain links TRBV6-2 or TRBV6-3 to TRBJ2-1, with 12 bases identical to TRBD2. The ends lost 6 bases at V and 9 bases at J; junction bases unmatched: 0. This CDR3 has 12 amino acids. Germline V CDR1 and CDR2: MNHEY, SVGEGT.

V and J are TRBV6-1 and TRBJ2-2; D remains unclear. Trimming cost V 5 bases and J 5 bases, with 15 bases left between them. The CDR3 length is 15 residues. CDR1 is MNHNS and CDR2 is SASEGT in the germline V gene. The CDR3 nucleotides are TGTGCCAGCAGTCGCCGAGGTTTAGGGACCGGGGAGCTGTTTTTT. It codes for CASSRRGLGTGELFF.

The rearrangement links TRBV12-3 or TRBV12-4 to TRBJ2-7; 7 bases map to TRBD1. The CDR3 spans 14 residues. The ends lost 5 bases at V and 2 bases at J; junction bases unmatched: 6. CDR3 residues: CASSRQGIAYEQYF. The CDR3 nucleotides are TGTGCCAGCAGTAGACAGGGCATCGCCTACGAGCAGTACTTC.

This clonotype was counted a few times. The genes are TRBV4-2 and TRBJ2-7; D possibly corresponds to TRBD1 (6 bases). Germline V lookup: CDR1 LGHNA, CDR2 YNFKEQ. CDR3 length: 16 residues. V was pared by 0 bases and J by 2 bases, with 14 bases between. The CDR3 loop is CASSQDLRGYPYEQYF. In nucleotides, the CDR3 is TGTGCCAGCAGCCAAGATTTGAGGGGGTACCCCTACGAGCAGTACTTC.

The chain carries TRBV7-2 and TRBJ2-3; the D gene is possibly TRBD2 (6 bases). The germline gives CDR1 SGHTA, CDR2 FQGNSA. The CDR3 is 16 residues long. V shed 4 bases and J shed 0 bases, with 14 bases lying between them. The CDR3, as DNA: TGTGCCAGCAGCTCAAGGCGCGGGGTTAGCACAGATACGCAGTATTTT. Protein product: CASSSRRGVSTDTQYF. The full variable domain, rest sourced from reference TRBV7-2 and TRBJ2-3, is GAGVSQSPSNKVTEKGKDVELRCDPISGHTALYWYRQSLGQGLEFLIYFQGNSAPDKSGLPSDRFSAERTGGSVSTLTIQRTQQEDSAVYLCASSSRRGVSTDTQYFGPGTRLTVL.

This clonotype was observed many times. The rearrangement joins TRBV20-1 to TRBJ1-6; possibly TRBD1 for D (6 bases). Trimming removed 6 bases at V and 6 bases at J, with 12 bases between. The CDR3 is made up of 13 amino acids. CDR1 DFQATT and CDR2 SNEGSKA come from the germline V gene (reference sequence). The CDR3 bases are TGCAGTGCCAACAGGGATGGTAATTCACCCCTCCACTTT. It translates to CSANRDGNSPLHF.

This clonotype was counted many times. The chain is built from TRBV6-1 and TRBJ2-1; TRBD2 matches 9 bases. Germline CDR1 and CDR2: MNHNS and SASEGT. The V and J ends lost 6 bases and 10 bases, in that order; junction bases with no gene match: 16. CDR3 length equals 16 residues. The chain's CDR3 is CASRLLPSGAYGEQFF. The CDR3 coding sequence is TGTGCCAGCAGACTCCTGCCTAGCGGGGCCTATGGCGAGCAGTTCTTC.

The chain couples TRBV24-1 to TRBJ2-6; D not certain. CDR1 is KGHDR, CDR2 SFDVKD, per germline. Trimming shortened V by 6 bases and J by 0 bases, and 5 bases separated the two germline ends. CDR3 size: 14 residues. For the CDR3, the DNA is TGTGCCACCAGTACGAGCTCTGGGGCCAACGTCCTGACTTTC. Protein sequence: CATSTSSGANVLTF.

This chain's CDR3 is CSAQGTGANVLTF. CDR3 bases: TGCAGTGCCCAGGGGACTGGGGCCAACGTCCTGACTTTC. This chain connects TRBV20-1 to TRBJ2-6, with a tentative D call TRBD1 (6 bases). Germline V gene lookup returns CDR1 DFQATT and CDR2 SNEGSKA (reference sequence). V was cut by 6 bases and J by 2 bases, with 8 bases left in between. This CDR3 spans 13 amino acids.